This TCR beta chain was documented in a study of technical replicates of blood from a handful of donors. The germline CDR1 and CDR2 sequences are KGHSH and LQKENI. The CDR3 has 14 amino acids. Trimming removed 1 base from V and 4 bases from J, with 10 bases in between. Repertoires were generated with immunoSEQ multiplex PCR, while TCRdb's copy carries only in-frame clones and drops some. This table has tens of thousands of clones, 91% appearing once. The TCR was taken from a human donor in good health. Some clones in this sample may be carry-over from other donors' samples. The chain is built from TRBV18 and TRBJ1-1; D uncertain. Sequencing was performed on T cells isolated from PBMCs. CDR3 sequence: CASSPLEGGTEAFF. The CDR3 DNA sequence: TGTGCCAGCTCACCACTGGAGGGAGGCACTGAAGCTTTCTTT.